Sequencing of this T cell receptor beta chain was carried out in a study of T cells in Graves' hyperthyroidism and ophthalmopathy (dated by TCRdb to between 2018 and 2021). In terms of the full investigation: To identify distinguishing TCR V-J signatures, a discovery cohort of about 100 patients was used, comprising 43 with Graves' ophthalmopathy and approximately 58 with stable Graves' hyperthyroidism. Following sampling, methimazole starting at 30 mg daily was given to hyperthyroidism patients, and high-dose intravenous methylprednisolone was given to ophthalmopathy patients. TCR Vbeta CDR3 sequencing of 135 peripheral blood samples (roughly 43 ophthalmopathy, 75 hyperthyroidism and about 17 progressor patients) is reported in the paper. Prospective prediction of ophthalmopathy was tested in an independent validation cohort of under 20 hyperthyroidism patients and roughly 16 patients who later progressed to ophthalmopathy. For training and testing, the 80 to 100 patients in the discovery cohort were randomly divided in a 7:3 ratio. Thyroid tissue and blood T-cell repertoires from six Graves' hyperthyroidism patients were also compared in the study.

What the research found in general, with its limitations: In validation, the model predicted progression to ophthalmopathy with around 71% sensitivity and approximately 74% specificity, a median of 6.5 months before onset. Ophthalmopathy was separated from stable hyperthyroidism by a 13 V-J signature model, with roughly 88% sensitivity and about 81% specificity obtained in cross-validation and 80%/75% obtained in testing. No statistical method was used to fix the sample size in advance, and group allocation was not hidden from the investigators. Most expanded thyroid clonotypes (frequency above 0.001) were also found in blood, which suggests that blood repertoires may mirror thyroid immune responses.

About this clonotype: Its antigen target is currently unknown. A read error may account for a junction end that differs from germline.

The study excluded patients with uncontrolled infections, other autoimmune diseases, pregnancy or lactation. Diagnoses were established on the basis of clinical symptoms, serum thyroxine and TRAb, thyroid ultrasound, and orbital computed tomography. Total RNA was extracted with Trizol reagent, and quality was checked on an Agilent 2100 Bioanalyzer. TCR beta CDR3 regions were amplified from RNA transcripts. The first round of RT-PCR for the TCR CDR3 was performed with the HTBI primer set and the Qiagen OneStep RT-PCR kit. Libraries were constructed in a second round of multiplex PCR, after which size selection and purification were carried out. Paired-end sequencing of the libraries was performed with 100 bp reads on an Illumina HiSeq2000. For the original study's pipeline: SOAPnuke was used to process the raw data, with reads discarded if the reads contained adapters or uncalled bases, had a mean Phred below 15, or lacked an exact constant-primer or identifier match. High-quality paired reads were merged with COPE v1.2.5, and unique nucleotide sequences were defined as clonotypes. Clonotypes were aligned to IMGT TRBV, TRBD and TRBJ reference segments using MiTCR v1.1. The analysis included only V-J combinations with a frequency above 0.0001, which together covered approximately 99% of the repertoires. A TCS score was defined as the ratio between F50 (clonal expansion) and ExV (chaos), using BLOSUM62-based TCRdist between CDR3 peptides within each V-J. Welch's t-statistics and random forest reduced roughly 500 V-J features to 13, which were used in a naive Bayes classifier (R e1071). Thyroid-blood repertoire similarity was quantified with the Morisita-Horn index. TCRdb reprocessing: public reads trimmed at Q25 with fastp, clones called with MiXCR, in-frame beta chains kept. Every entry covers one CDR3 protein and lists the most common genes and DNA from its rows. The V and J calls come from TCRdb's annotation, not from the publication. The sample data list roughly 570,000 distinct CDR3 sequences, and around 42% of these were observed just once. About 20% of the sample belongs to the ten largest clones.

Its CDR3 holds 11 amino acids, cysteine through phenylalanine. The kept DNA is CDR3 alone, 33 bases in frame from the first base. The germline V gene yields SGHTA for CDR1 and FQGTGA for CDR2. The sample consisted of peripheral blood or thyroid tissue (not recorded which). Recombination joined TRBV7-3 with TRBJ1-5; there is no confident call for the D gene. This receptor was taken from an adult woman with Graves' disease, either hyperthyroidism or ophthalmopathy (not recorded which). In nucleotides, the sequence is TGTGCCAGCAGTTTAACCCAAGCCCAGCATTTT. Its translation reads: CASSLTQAQHF.